What follows is one TCR beta chain and its context. Germline assignment: CDR1 SGHDT and CDR2 YYEEEE. Trimming removed 2 bases from V and 0 bases from J, with 18 bases in between. The CDR3 extends over 17 amino acids. Some clones are missing from TCRdb's copy, which holds only in-frame ones; the method was immunoSEQ multiplex PCR. The table records 45,000 to 60,000 clones, around 90% of them present only once. The data are from a study of T cell changes during pregnancy in multiple sclerosis. This receptor was obtained from a female donor with multiple sclerosis, enrolled in a pregnancy study. The sequenced sample was peripheral blood, obtained in the first trimester of pregnancy. The chain employs TRBV5-6 and TRBJ2-7, with D perhaps matching TRBD1 (6 bases). CDR3 amino acids: CASSFIALRGSSYEQYF. In DNA, the CDR3 is TGTGCCAGCAGCTTCATTGCCTTGAGGGGGAGCTCCTACGAGCAGTACTTC.